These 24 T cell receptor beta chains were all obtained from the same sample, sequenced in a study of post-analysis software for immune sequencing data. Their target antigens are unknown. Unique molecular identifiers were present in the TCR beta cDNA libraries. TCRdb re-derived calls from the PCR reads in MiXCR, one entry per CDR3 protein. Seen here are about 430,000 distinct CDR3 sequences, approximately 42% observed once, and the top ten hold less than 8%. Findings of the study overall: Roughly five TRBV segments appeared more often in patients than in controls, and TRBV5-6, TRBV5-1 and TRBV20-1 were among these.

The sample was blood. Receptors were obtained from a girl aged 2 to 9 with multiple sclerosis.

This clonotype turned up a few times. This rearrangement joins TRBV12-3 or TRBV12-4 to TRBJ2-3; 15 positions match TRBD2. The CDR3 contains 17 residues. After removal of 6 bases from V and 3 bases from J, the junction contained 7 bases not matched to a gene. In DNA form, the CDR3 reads TGTGCCAGCAGCCCCGGACTAGCGGGAGGGATTACAGATACGCAGTATTTT. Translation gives CASSPGLAGGITDTQYF.

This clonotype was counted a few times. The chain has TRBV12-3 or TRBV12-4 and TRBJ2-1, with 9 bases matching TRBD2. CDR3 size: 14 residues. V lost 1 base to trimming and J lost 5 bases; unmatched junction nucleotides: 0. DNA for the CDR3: TGTGCCAGCAGTTTAGGACTAGCGGACAATGAGCAGTTCTTC. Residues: CASSLGLADNEQFF.

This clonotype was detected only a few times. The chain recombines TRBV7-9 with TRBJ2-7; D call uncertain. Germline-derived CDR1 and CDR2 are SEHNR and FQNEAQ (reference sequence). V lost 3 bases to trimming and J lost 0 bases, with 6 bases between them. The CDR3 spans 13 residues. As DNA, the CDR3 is TGTGCCAGCAGCTTTCAGAGCTCCTACGAGCAGTACTTC. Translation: CASSFQSSYEQYF. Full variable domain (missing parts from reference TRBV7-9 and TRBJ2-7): DTGVSQNPRHKITKRGQNVTFRCDPISEHNRLYWYRQTLGQGPEFLTYFQNEAQLEKSRLLSDRFSAERPKGSFSTLEIQRTEQGDSAMYLCASSFQSSYEQYFGPGTRLTVT.

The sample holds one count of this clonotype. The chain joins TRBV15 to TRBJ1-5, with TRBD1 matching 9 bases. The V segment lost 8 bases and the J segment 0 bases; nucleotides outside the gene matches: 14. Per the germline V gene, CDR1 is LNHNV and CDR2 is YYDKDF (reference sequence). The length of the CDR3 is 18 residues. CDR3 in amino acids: CATELQGAEVHSNQPQHF. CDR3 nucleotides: TGTGCCACCGAGTTACAGGGGGCGGAGGTCCATAGCAATCAGCCCCAGCATTTT.

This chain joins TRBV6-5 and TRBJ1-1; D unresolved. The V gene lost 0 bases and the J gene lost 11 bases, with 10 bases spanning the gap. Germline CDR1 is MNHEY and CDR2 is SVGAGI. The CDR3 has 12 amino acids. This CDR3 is CASSYSSGLAFF. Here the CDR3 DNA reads TGTGCCAGCAGTTACTCGTCGGGGTTGGCTTTCTTT.

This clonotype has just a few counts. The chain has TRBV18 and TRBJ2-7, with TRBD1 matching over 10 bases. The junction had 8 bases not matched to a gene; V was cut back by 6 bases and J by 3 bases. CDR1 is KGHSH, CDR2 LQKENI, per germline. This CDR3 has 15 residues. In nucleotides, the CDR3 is TGTGCCAGCTCGCGCCCCGGGACAGGGGTCTACGAGCAGTACTTC. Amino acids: CASSRPGTGVYEQYF.

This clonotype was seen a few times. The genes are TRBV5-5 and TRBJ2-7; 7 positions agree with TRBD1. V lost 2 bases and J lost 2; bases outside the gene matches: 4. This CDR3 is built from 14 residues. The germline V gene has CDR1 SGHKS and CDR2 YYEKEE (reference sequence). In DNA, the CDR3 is TGTGCCAGCAGCTTATGGGGACAGCCCTACGAGCAGTACTTC. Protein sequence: CASSLWGQPYEQYF.

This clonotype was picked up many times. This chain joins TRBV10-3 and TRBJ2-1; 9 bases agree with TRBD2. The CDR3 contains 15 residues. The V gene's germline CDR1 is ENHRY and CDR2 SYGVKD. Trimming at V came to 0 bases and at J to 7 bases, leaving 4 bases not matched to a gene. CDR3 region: CAISESGGRVNEQFF. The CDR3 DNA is TGTGCCATCAGTGAGTCTGGCGGGAGGGTGAATGAGCAGTTCTTC.

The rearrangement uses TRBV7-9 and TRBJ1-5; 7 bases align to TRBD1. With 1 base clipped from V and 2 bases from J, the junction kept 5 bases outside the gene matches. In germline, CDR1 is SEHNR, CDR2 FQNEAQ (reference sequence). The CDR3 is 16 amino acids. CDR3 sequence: CASSLEGQVRNQPQHF. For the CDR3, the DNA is TGTGCCAGCAGCTTAGAAGGACAGGTTCGCAATCAGCCCCAGCATTTT.

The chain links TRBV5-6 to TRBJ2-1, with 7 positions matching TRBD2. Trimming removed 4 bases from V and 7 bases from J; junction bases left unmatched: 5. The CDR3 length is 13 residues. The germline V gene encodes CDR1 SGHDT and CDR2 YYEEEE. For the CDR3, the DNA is TGTGCCAGCAGCCCAGGGACTACAAATGAGCAGTTCTTC. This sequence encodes CASSPGTTNEQFF.

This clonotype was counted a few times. The CDR3 coding sequence is TGTGCCAGCAGCCTGGCACATCTGAGGAACATTCAGTACTTC. Its protein is CASSLAHLRNIQYF. J is TRBJ2-4 and V is TRBV7-2; D call uncertain. Germline CDR1 SGHTA, CDR2 FQGNSA. CDR3 length: 14 amino acids. The V end lost 5 bases, the J end lost 7 bases, and 15 bases lay between the germline ends.

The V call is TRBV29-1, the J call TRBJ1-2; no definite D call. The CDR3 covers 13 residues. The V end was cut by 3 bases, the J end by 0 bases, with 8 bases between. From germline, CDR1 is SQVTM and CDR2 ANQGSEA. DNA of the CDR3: TGCAGCGTTGACGACTTTTCTAACTATGGCTACACCTTC. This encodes CSVDDFSNYGYTF.

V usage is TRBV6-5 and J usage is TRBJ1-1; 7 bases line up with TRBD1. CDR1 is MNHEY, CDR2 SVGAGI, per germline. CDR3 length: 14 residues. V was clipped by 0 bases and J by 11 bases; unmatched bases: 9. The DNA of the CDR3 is TGTGCCAGCAGTTACTCGAAAAACAGGGGTAGTGCTTTCTTT. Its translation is CASSYSKNRGSAFF.

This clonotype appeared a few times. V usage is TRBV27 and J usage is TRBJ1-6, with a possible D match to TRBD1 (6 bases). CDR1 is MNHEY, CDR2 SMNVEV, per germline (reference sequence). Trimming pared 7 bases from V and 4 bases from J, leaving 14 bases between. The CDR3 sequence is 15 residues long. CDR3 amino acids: CASKSGQIYNSPLHF. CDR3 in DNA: TGTGCCAGCAAATCCGGACAGATTTATAATTCACCCCTCCACTTT.

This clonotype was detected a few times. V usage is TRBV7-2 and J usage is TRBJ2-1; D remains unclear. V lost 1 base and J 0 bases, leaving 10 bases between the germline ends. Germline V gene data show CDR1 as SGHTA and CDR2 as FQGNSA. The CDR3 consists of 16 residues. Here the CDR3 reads CASSLVDNSSYNEQFF. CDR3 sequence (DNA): TGTGCCAGCAGCTTAGTCGACAACAGCTCCTACAATGAGCAGTTCTTC.

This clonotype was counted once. DNA of the CDR3: TGTGCCAGCAGCTCCAGCGGGGTCCATAACATTCAGTACTTC. It is translated as CASSSSGVHNIQYF. J is TRBJ2-4 and V is TRBV7-2, with TRBD2 matching 7 bases. The CDR3 has 14 amino acids. Per the germline V gene, CDR1 is SGHTA and CDR2 is FQGNSA. V dropped 4 bases and J dropped 7; count of bases not matched to a gene: 7.

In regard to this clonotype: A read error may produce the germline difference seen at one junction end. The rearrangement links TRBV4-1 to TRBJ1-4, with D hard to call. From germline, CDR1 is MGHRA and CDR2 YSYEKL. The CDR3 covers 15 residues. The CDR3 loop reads CASSPSGTTNEKRFF. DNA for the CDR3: TGCGCCAGCAGCCCTTCGGGAACAACTAATGAAAAACGGTTTTTT.

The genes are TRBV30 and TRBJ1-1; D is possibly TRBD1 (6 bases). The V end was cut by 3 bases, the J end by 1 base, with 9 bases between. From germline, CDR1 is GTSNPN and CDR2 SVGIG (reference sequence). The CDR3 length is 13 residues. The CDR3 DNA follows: TGTGCCTGGAGCATACAGGGGAACACTGAAGCTTTCTTT. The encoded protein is CAWSIQGNTEAFF.

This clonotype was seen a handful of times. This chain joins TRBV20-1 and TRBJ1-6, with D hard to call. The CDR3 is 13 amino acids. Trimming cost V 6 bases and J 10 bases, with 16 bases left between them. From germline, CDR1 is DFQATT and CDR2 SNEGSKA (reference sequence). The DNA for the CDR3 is TGCAGTGCAGCGGTCTCTCCCTTCTCACCCCTCCACTTT. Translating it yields CSAAVSPFSPLHF.

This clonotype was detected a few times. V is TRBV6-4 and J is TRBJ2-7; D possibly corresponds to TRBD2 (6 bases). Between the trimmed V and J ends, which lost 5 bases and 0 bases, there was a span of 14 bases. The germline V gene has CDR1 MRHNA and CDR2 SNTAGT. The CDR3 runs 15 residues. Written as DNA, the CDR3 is TGTGCCAGCAGTCAACGGGACGGGAGCTCCTACGAGCAGTACTTC. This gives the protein CASSQRDGSSYEQYF.

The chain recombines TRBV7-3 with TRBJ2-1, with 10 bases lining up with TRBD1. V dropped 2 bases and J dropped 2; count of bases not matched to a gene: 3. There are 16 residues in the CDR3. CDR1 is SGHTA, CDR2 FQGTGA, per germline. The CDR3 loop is CASSLFGTGAYNEQFF. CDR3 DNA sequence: TGTGCCAGCAGCTTATTCGGGACAGGGGCCTACAATGAGCAGTTCTTC.

The CDR3 DNA follows: TGTGCCAGCAGTACCCTGGACAGGTCGGATGGGCAGCCCCAGCATTTT. It is translated as CASSTLDRSDGQPQHF. This chain connects TRBV6-6 to TRBJ1-5, with 7 bases identical to TRBD1. The trim removed 5 bases at V and 7 bases at J, leaving 14 bases unmatched. The CDR3 has 16 amino acids. The germline V gene has CDR1 MNHNY and CDR2 SVGAGI (reference sequence).

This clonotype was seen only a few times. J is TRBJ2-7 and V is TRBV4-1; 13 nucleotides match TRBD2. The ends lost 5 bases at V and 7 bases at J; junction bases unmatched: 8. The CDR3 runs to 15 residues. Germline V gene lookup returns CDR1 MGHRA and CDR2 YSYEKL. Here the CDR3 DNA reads TGCGCCAGCAGCAGAGGACTAGCGGGAGAAGGTGAGCAGTACTTC. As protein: CASSRGLAGEGEQYF.

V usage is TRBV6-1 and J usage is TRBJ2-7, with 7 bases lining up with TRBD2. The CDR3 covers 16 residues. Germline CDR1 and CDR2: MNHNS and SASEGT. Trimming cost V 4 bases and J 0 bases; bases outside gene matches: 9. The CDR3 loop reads CASSVSGGRFSYEQYF. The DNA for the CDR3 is TGTGCCAGCAGTGTTTCGGGGGGACGATTCTCCTACGAGCAGTACTTC.